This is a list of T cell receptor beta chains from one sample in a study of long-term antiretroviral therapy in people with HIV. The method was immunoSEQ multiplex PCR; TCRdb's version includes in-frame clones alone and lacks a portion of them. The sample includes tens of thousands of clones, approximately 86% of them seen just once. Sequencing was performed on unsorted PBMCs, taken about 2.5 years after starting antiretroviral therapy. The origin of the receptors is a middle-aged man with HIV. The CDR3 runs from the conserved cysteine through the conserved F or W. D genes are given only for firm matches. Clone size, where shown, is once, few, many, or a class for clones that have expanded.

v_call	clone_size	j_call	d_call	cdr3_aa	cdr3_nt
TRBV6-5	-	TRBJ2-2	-	CARTQRVDGELFF	TGTGCCAGGACCCAGCGGGTGGACGGGGAGCTGTTTTTT
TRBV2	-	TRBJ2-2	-	CASSEARATSGGELFF	TGTGCCAGCAGTGAAGCTCGAGCGACCTCCGGGGGGGAGCTGTTTTTT
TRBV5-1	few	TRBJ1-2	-	CASSLETAYGYTF	TGCGCCAGCAGCTTGGAGACAGCCTATGGCTACACCTTC
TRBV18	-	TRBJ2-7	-	CASSPLEQGGYEQYF	TGTGCCAGCTCACCCCTAGAACAGGGTGGTTACGAGCAGTACTTC
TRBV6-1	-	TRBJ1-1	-	CASSDQTEAFF	TGTGCCAGCAGTGATCAGACTGAAGCTTTCTTT
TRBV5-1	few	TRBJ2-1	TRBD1	CASSLDRGHTGRLFF	TGCGCCAGCAGCTTGGACAGGGGCCACACGGGCCGACTGTTCTTC
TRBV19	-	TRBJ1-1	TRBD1	CASIWTGGKTEAFF	TGTGCCAGTATCTGGACAGGGGGAAAAACTGAAGCTTTCTTT
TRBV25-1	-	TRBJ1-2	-	CASSSPFGYTF	TGTGCCAGCAGCTCCCCGTTTGGCTACACCTTC
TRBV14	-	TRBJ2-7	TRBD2	CASSRLAGGSYEQYF	TGTGCCAGCAGCCGGCTAGCGGGGGGTTCCTACGAGCAGTACTTC
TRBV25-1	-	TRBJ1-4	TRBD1	CASSDIRTGPEKLFF	TGTGCCAGCAGTGATATTAGGACAGGGCCCGAAAAACTGTTTTTT
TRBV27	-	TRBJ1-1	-	CASSLWGGGNTEAFF	TGTGCCAGCAGTTTATGGGGAGGGGGAAACACTGAAGCTTTCTTT
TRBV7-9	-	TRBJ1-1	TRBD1	CASSFGTGGMNTEAFF	TGTGCCAGCAGCTTTGGGACAGGGGGGATGAACACTGAAGCTTTCTTT
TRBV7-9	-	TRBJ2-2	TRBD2	CASSPSGGNTGELFF	TGTGCCAGCAGCCCGAGCGGGGGGAACACCGGGGAGCTGTTTTTT
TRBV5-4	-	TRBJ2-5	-	CASSLAGGRSQETQYF	TGTGCCAGCAGCTTGGCCGGGGGACGGAGCCAAGAGACCCAGTACTTC
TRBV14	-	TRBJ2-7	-	CASSQDLSYEQYF	TGTGCCAGCAGCCAAGATCTTTCCTACGAGCAGTACTTC
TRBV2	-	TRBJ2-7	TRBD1	CASSATGTGTYEQYF	TGTGCCAGCAGTGCGACCGGGACAGGGACCTACGAGCAGTACTTC
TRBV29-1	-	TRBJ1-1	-	CSAGTEAFF	TGCAGCGCAGGCACTGAAGCTTTCTTT
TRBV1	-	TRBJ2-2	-	CTSSQDRGNTGELFF	TGCACCAGCAGCCAAGACCGGGGGAACACCGGGGAGCTGTTTTTT
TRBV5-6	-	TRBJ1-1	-	CASSFGGETEAFF	TGTGCCAGCAGCTTCGGGGGCGAGACTGAAGCTTTCTTT
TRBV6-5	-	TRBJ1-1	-	CASSYSNANAEAFF	TGTGCCAGCAGTTACTCGAACGCCAACGCTGAAGCTTTCTTT
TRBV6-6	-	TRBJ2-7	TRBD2	CASSSMTSYGEQYF	TGTGCCAGCAGTTCCATGACTAGCTACGGCGAGCAGTACTTC
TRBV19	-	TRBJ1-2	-	CASSFHRENYGYTF	TGTGCCAGTAGTTTTCACAGGGAAAACTATGGCTACACCTTC
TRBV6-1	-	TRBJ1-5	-	CASSGSTSGNQPQHF	TGTGCCAGCAGTGGGTCTACTTCAGGAAATCAGCCCCAGCATTTT
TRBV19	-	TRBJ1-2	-	CASSIGAGYTF	TGTGCCAGTAGTATAGGGGCTGGCTACACCTTC
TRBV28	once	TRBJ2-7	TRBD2	CATGEGALEYEQYF	TGTGCCACCGGGGAGGGAGCCCTTGAATACGAGCAGTACTTC
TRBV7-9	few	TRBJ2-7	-	CASSTPGHPGPYEQYF	TGTGCCAGCAGCACCCCGGGACATCCGGGGCCTTACGAGCAGTACTTC
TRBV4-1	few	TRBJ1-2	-	CASSQGENYGYTF	TGCGCCAGCAGCCAGGGAGAGAACTATGGCTACACCTTC